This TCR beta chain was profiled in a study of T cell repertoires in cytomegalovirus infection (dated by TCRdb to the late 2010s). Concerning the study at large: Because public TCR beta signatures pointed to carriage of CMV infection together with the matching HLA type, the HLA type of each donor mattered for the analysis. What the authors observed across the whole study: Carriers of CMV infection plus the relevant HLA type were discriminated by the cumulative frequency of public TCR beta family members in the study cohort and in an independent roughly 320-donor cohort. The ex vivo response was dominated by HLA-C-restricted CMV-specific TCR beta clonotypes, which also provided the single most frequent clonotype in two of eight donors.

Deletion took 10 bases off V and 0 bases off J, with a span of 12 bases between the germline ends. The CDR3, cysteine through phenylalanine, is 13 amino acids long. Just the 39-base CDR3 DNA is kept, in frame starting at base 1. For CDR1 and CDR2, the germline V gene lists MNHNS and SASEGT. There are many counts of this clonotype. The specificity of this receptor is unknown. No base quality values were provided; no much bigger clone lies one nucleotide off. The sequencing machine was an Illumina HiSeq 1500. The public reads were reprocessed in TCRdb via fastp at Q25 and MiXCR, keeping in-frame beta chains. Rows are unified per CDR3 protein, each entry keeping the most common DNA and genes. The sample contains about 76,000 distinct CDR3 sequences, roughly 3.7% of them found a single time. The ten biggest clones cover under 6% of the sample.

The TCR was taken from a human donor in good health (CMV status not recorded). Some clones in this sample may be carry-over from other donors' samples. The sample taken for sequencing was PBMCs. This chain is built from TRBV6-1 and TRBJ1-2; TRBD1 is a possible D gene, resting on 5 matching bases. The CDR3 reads CATGGRPNYGYTF. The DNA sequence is TGTGCCACCGGGGGGAGGCCTAACTATGGCTACACCTTC.